What follows are 15 T cell receptor beta chains derived from one specimen sequenced in a study of T cell repertoires in cytomegalovirus infection. Their cognate antigens are unknown. TCRdb called the reads again in MiXCR, with one record for every CDR3 protein. Here the sample spans about 920,000 distinct CDR3 sequences, roughly 30% being singletons. Sequences were derived from cultured CD8+ T cells from PBMCs, sampled from culture after CMV antigen stimulation. These receptors came from a human donor in good health (CMV status not recorded). Some clones in this sample may be carry-over from other donors' samples.

This clonotype was recorded at least ten times. The chain links TRBV7-3 to TRBJ2-2, with D uncertain. CDR1 is SGHTA and CDR2 is FQGTGA in the germline V gene. V gave up 2 bases and J gave up 4 bases, with 11 bases separating them. The CDR3 sequence is 15 residues long. The CDR3 reads CASSLEKGPTGELFF. The CDR3 DNA follows: TGTGCCAGCAGCTTAGAAAAGGGTCCCACCGGGGAGCTGTTTTTT.

This chain joins TRBV7-9 and TRBJ1-1; D is unclear. The ends were cut back, 4 bases at V and 4 bases at J, with 13 bases in the middle. The germline V gene encodes CDR1 SEHNR and CDR2 FQNEAQ (reference sequence). CDR3 length: 14 amino acids. The CDR3 region has the DNA TGTGCCAGCAGCTGGCGGGAGATGGGCACTGAAGCTTTCTTT. This sequence encodes CASSWREMGTEAFF.

This clonotype occurred a few times. The CDR3 reads CASRRTGATLYDGYTF. CDR3 nucleotides: TGTGCCAGCAGGCGGACAGGGGCCACCCTATATGATGGCTACACCTTC. The chain has TRBV7-9 and TRBJ1-2; 9 bases align to TRBD1. CDR1 SEHNR and CDR2 FQNEAQ come from the germline V gene (reference sequence). There are 16 residues in the CDR3. With 6 bases clipped from V and 6 bases from J, the junction kept 14 bases outside the gene matches.

The rearrangement uses TRBV10-3 and TRBJ2-3; D is unresolved. The germline V and J ends were trimmed by 7 bases and 0 bases, with 8 bases remaining between them. The CDR3 consists of 13 residues. CDR1 and CDR2 from the germline V gene are ENHRY and SYGVKD. The CDR3 loop reads CAIKYPSTDTQYF. The DNA for the CDR3 is TGTGCCATCAAATACCCCAGCACAGATACGCAGTATTTT.

V is TRBV3-1 and J is TRBJ1-1; D might be TRBD1 (5 bases). The ends were cut back, 4 bases at V and 0 bases at J, with 18 bases in the middle. The CDR3 runs 17 residues. Germline loops: CDR1 LGHDT, CDR2 YNNKEL (reference sequence). CDR3 coding DNA: TGTGCCAGCAGCCGTAAGGACACTAATGGCCTGAACACTGAAGCTTTCTTT. Protein: CASSRKDTNGLNTEAFF.

This clonotype turned up a few times. The V gene is TRBV7-9, the J gene TRBJ2-7, with 8 bases fitting TRBD1. Looked up from germline, CDR1 is SEHNR and CDR2 is FQNEAQ (reference sequence). The CDR3 sequence is 15 residues long. V shed 2 bases, J shed 0 bases, and the junction held 3 bases outside the gene matches. Here the CDR3 DNA reads TGTGCCAGCAGCTTACGGGACAGGAGCTCCTACGAGCAGTACTTC. Translated, it gives CASSLRDRSSYEQYF.

The chain uses TRBV9 and TRBJ2-3; the D is unclear. Trimming cost V 0 bases and J 5 bases, with 13 bases left between them. The germline gives CDR1 SGDLS, CDR2 YYNGEE. The CDR3 has 15 residues. CDR3 residues: CASSVEQASGDTQYF. The CDR3 bases are TGTGCCAGCAGCGTAGAGCAGGCCTCGGGAGATACGCAGTATTTT.

The chain carries TRBV19 and TRBJ2-1, with D possibly TRBD1 on 6 matching bases. CDR1 LNHDA and CDR2 SQIVND come from the germline V gene (reference sequence). The CDR3 contains 16 residues. The ends were cut back, 1 base at V and 5 bases at J, with 15 bases in the middle. CDR3 nucleotide sequence: TGTGCCAGTAGTATAGTTGGGACATATTTTAACAATGAGCAGTTCTTC. Its translation: CASSIVGTYFNNEQFF.

The chain uses TRBV5-6 and TRBJ2-5; TRBD1 might be the D (6 bases). Trimming stripped 3 bases from V and 2 bases from J, with 17 bases between. This CDR3 comprises 16 residues. Germline CDR1 SGHDT, CDR2 YYEEEE. CDR3 protein: CASSYWGRGPQETQYF. The CDR3 bases are TGTGCCAGCAGCTATTGGGGGCGAGGACCGCAAGAGACCCAGTACTTC.

The genes are TRBV19 and TRBJ1-2; 9 bases align to TRBD1. Trimming removed 5 bases from V and 4 bases from J; junction bases left unmatched: 8. CDR3 length: 15 amino acids. CDR1 and CDR2 from the germline V gene are LNHDA and SQIVND (reference sequence). The CDR3 region has the DNA TGTGCCAGTAGTCCTGGGACAGGGTTGGGCTATGGCTACACCTTC. The encoded protein is CASSPGTGLGYGYTF. The whole variable domain, remainder taken from reference TRBV19 and TRBJ1-2, is DGGITQSPKYLFRKEGQNVTLSCEQNLNHDAMYWYRQDPGQGLRLIYYSQIVNDFQKGDIAEGYSVSREKKESFPLTVTSAQKNPTAFYLCASSPGTGLGYGYTFGSGTRLTVV.

The CDR3 sequence is CASSSISEARYNEQFF. As DNA, the CDR3 is TGTGCCAGCAGCTCTATCAGCGAGGCTAGGTATAATGAGCAGTTCTTC. The chain joins TRBV7-6 to TRBJ2-1; D is undetermined. This CDR3 is built from 16 residues. V lost 4 bases and J 7 bases, leaving 20 bases between the germline ends. CDR1 is SGHVS, CDR2 FNYEAQ, per germline. Based on the CDR3 plus reference TRBV7-6 and TRBJ2-1, the full variable domain is GAGVSQSPRYKVTKRGQDVALRCDPISGHVSLYWYRQALGQGPEFLTYFNYEAQQDKSGLPNDRFSAERPEGSISTLTIQRTEQRDSAMYRCASSSISEARYNEQFFGPGTRLTVL.

This chain uses TRBV6-1 with TRBJ2-1; D gene unclear. Trimming shortened V by 3 bases and J by 8 bases, and 11 bases separated the two germline ends. The germline V gene has CDR1 MNHNS and CDR2 SASEGT. The CDR3 is 13 residues long. For the CDR3, the DNA is TGTGCCAGCAGTGACGTACGTGGCGATGAGCAGTTCTTC. Protein product: CASSDVRGDEQFF.

The chain links TRBV27 to TRBJ1-1, with a tentative D call TRBD1 (5 bases). V lost 10 bases to trimming and J lost 2 bases, with 8 bases between them. The V gene's germline CDR1 is MNHEY and CDR2 SMNVEV (reference sequence). The CDR3 covers 11 residues. The CDR3 DNA follows: TGTGCCACCGGGGCCAACACTGAAGCTTTCTTT. Encoded protein: CATGANTEAFF.

This clonotype was seen a handful of times. J is TRBJ2-7 and V is TRBV5-1; TRBD1 matches 7 bases. The CDR3 runs 13 residues. Germline CDR1 and CDR2: SGHRS and YFSETQ. J gave up 3 bases and V 4 bases, and 4 bases lay outside the gene matches. This chain's CDR3 is CASSPNRGYEQYF. In nucleotides, the CDR3 is TGCGCCAGCAGCCCTAACAGGGGCTACGAGCAGTACTTC.

The chain links TRBV12-3 or TRBV12-4 to TRBJ2-4; possible D gene TRBD1, 6 bases. CDR3 length: 14 amino acids. Trimming cost V 2 bases and J 8 bases, with 13 bases left between them. The CDR3 here is CASSLFTGWDIQYF. CDR3 nucleotide sequence: TGTGCCAGCAGTTTATTTACAGGGTGGGACATTCAGTACTTC.